This T cell receptor (beta chain) was recorded in a study of OX40 agonist ivuxolimab in advanced cancers. Looking at the study overall: Participants, 82.7% male, averaged roughly 60 years of age, ranging from roughly 20 to 85.

Trimming took 1 base from V and 3 from J; bases not matched to a gene: 8. This CDR3 comprises 16 residues. The germline CDR1 and CDR2 sequences are SGHDT and YYEEEE. Sequencing used immunoSEQ multiplex PCR; TCRdb keeps in-frame clones, though not all of them. The sample holds 9,500 to 15,000 clones, about four fifths seen once. The chain joins TRBV5-6 to TRBJ2-5; 8 bases match TRBD1. The sequence came from an adult with an advanced solid tumor such as melanoma, head and neck, liver or kidney cancer. The starting material was CD4+ or CD8+ T cells sorted from blood, obtained in a trial of the OX40 agonist ivuxolimab. The CDR3 sequence is CASSLWVDRAEETQYF. The CDR3 DNA is TGTGCCAGCAGCTTGTGGGTGGACAGGGCAGAAGAGACCCAGTACTTC.